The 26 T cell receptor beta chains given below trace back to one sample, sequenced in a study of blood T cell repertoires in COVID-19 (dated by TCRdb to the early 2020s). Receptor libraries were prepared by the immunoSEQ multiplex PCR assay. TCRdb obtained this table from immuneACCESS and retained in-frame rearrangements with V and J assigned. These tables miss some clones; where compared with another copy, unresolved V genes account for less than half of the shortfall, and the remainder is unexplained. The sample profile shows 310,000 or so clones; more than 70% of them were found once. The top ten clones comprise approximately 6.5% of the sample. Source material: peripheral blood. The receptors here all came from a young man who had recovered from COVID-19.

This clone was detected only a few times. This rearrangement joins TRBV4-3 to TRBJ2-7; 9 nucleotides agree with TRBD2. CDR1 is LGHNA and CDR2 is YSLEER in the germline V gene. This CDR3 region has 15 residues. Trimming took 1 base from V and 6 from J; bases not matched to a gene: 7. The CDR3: CASSQGAGGLVEQYF. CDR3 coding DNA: TGCGCCAGCAGCCAAGGTGCGGGGGGGCTTGTCGAGCAGTACTTC.

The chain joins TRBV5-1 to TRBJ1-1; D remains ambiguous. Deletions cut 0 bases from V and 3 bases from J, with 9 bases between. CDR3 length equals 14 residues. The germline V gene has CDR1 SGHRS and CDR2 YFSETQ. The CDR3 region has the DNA TGCGCCAGCAGCTTGGGCCGGTCCGACACTGAAGCTTTCTTT. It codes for CASSLGRSDTEAFF.

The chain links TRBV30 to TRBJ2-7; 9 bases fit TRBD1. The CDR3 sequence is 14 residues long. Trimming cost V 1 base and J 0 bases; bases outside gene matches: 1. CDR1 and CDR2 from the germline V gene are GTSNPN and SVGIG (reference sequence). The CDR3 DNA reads TGTGCCTGGAGTGCGACAGGGGGCTCCTACGAGCAGTACTTC. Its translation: CAWSATGGSYEQYF.

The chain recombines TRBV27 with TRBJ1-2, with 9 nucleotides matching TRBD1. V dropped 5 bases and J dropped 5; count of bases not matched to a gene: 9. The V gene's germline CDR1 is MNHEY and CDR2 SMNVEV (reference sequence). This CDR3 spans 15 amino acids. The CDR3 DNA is TGTGCCAGCAGTGTAGGGTCGGGACAGGGATATGGCTACACCTTC. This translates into CASSVGSGQGYGYTF.

This chain's CDR3 is CASSGSTGGYEKLFF. The CDR3 DNA is TGTGCCAGCAGCGGGTCAACAGGGGGATATGAAAAACTGTTTTTT. The chain couples TRBV9 to TRBJ1-4; 8 bases are a match to TRBD1. V was clipped by 3 bases and J by 6 bases; unmatched bases: 7. Germline CDR1 reads SGDLS; CDR2 reads YYNGEE. This CDR3 comprises 15 residues.

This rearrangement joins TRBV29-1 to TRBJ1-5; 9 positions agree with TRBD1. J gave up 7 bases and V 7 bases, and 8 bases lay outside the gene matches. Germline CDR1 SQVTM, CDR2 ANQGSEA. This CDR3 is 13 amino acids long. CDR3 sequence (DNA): TGCAGCGCCGGGACAGGGCGAGGGCAGCCCCAGCATTTT. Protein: CSAGTGRGQPQHF.

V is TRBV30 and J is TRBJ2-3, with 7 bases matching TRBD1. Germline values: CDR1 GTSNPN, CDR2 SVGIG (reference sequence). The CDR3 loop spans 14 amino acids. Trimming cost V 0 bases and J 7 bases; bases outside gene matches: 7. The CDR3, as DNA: TGTGCCTGGAGTGTGGCGGACAGGAACAATACGCAGTATTTT. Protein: CAWSVADRNNTQYF.

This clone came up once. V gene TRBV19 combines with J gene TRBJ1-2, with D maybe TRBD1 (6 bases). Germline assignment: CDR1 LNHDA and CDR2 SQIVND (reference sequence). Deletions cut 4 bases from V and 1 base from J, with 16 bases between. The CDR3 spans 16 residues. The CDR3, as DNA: TGTGCCAGTAGTAACCGGACAGAGGCTCTTAACTATGGCTACACCTTC. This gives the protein CASSNRTEALNYGYTF.

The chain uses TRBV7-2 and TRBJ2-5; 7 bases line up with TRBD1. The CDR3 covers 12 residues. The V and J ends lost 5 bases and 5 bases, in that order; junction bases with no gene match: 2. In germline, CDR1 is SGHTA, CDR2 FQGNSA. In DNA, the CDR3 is TGTGCCAGCAGCCAACAGGGGGAGACCCAGTACTTC. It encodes CASSQQGETQYF.

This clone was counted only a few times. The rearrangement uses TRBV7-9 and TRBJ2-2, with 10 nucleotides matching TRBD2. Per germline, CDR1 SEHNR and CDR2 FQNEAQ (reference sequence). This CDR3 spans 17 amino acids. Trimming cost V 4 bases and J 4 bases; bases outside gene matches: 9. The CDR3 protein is CASSSPSGGQGTGELFF. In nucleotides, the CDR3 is TGTGCCAGCAGCTCACCTAGCGGGGGCCAGGGCACCGGGGAGCTGTTTTTT.

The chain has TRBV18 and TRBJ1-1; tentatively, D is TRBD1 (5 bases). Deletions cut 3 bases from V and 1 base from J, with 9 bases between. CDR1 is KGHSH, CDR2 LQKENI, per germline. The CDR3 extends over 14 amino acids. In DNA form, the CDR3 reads TGTGCCAGCTCACCGATCGGGGGGAACACTGAAGCTTTCTTT. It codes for CASSPIGGNTEAFF.

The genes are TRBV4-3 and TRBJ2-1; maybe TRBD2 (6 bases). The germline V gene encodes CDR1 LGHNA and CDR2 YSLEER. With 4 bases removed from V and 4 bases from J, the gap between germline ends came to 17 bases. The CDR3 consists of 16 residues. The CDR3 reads CASSPEGLASYNEQFF. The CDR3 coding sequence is TGCGCCAGCAGCCCCGAAGGCCTAGCGTCGTACAATGAGCAGTTCTTC.

The DNA for the CDR3 is TGTGCCAGCAGCCAAGGCGCCCCGGGGCAGCCCCAGCATTTT. Protein sequence: CASSQGAPGQPQHF. V gene TRBV3-1 (or the pseudogene TRBV3-2) combines with J gene TRBJ1-5; D is uncertain. This CDR3 has 14 residues. V lost 1 base and J 7 bases, leaving 11 bases between the germline ends. CDR1 is LGHDT, CDR2 YNNKEL, per germline (reference sequence).

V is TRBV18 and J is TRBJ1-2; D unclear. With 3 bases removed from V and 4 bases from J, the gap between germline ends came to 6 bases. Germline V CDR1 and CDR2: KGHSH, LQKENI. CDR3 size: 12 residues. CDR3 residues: CASSPGIYGYTF. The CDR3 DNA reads TGTGCCAGCTCACCTGGCATCTATGGCTACACCTTC.

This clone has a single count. CDR3 sequence reads: CASSLGTGTNEKLFF. The CDR3 region has the DNA TGTGCCAGCAGCTTAGGGACAGGCACAAATGAAAAACTGTTTTTT. This sequence joins TRBV7-6 and TRBJ1-4; 7 bases agree with TRBD1. CDR1 and CDR2 (germline): SGHVS, FNYEAQ. This CDR3 is 15 amino acids long. V was pared by 1 base and J by 5 bases, with 4 bases of the junction left unmatched.

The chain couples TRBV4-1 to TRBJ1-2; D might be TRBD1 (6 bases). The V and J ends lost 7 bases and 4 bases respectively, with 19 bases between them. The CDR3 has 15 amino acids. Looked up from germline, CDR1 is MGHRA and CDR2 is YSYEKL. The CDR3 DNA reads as TGCGCCAGCACCCTCTCTGGACAGCTGTTCTATGGCTACACCTTC. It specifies CASTLSGQLFYGYTF.

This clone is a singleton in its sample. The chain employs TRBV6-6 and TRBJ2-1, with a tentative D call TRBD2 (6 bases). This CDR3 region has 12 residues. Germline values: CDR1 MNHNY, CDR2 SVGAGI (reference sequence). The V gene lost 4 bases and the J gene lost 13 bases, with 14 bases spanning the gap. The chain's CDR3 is CASSSTSVGQFF. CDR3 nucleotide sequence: TGTGCCAGCAGTTCGACTAGTGTCGGCCAGTTCTTC.

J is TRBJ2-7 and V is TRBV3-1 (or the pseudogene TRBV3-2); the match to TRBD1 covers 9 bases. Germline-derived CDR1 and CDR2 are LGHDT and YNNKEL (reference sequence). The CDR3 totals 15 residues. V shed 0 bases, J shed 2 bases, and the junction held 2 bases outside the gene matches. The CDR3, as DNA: TGTGCCAGCAGCCAAGAGACAGGGGGAGCCTACGAGCAGTACTTC. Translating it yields CASSQETGGAYEQYF.

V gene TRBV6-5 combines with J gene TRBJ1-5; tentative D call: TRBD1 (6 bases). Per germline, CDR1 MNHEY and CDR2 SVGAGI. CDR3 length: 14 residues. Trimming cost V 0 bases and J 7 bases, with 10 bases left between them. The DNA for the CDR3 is TGTGCCAGCAGTTACTCGTCAGGGGAACAGCCCCAGCATTTT. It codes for CASSYSSGEQPQHF.

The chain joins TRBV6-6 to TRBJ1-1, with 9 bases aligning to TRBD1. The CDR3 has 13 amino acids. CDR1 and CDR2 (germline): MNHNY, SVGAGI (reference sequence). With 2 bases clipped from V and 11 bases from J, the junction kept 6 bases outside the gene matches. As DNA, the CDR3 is TGTGCCAGCAGTTACGGACAGGGGCCGCTGGCTTTCTTT. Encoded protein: CASSYGQGPLAFF.

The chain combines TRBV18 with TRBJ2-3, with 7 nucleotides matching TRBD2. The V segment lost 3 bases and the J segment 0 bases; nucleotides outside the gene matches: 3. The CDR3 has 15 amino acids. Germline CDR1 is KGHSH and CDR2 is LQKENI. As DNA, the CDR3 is TGTGCCAGCTCACCTAGCGGGCCAAGCACAGATACGCAGTATTTT. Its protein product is CASSPSGPSTDTQYF. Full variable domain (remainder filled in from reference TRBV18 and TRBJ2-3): NAGVMQNPRHLVRRRGQEARLRCSPMKGHSHVYWYRQLPEEGLKFMVYLQKENIIDESGMPKERFSAEFPKEGPSILRIQQVVRGDSAAYFCASSPSGPSTDTQYFGPGTRLTVL.

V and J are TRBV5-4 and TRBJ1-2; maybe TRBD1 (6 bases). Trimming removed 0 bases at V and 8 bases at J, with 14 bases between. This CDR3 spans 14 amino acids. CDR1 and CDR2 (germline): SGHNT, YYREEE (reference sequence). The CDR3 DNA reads TGTGCCAGCAGCTTGGCCGGGGGGGCGCAAGGCTACACCTTC. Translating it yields CASSLAGGAQGYTF.

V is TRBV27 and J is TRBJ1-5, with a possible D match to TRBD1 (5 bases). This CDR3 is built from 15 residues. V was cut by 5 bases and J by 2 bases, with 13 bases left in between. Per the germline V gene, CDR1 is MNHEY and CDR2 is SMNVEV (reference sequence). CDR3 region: CASSPRVMGNQPQHF. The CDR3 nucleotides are TGTGCCAGCAGTCCCAGGGTTATGGGCAATCAGCCCCAGCATTTT.

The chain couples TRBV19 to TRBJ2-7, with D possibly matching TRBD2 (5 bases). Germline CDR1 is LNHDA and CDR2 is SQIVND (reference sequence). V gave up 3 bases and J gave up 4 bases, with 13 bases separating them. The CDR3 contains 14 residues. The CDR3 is CASSISLAGYEQYF. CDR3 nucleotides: TGTGCCAGTAGTATTAGTCTAGCCGGGTACGAGCAGTACTTC.

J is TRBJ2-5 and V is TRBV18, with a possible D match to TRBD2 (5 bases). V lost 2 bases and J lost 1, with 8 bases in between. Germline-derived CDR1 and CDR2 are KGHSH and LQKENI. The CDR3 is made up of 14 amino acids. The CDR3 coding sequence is TGTGCCAGCTCACCAGACTACTTCCAAGAGACCCAGTACTTC. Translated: CASSPDYFQETQYF.

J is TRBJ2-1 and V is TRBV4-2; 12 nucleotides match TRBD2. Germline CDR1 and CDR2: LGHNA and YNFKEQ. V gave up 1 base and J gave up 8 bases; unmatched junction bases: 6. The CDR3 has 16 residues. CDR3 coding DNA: TGTGCCAGCAGCCAAGGACTAGCGGGAGAGGCGGATGAGCAGTTCTTC. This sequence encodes CASSQGLAGEADEQFF.